The present entry profiles one T cell receptor (beta chain) with its context. These data belong to a study of blood T cell repertoires in COVID-19. Study at large: In each case, the material was cDNA or gDNA derived from T cells, B-cell-depleted T cells, or PBMCs.

The CDR3 length is 17 residues. The germline V gene has CDR1 MDHEN and CDR2 SYDVKM. Trimming cost V 4 bases and J 0 bases, with 16 bases left between them. Sequenced by immunoSEQ multiplex PCR; TCRdb stores in-frame clones only, minus some. The sample records 45,000 to 55,000 clones, about 90% being singletons. Sequenced sample: peripheral blood. The chain uses TRBV28 and TRBJ2-1; D unclear. This sequence originates from a human donor in a cohort sampled during active COVID-19. CDR3 loop: CASSSFFAVSSYNEQFF. The DNA for the CDR3 is TGTGCCAGCAGTTCATTCTTTGCGGTAAGCTCCTACAATGAGCAGTTCTTC.